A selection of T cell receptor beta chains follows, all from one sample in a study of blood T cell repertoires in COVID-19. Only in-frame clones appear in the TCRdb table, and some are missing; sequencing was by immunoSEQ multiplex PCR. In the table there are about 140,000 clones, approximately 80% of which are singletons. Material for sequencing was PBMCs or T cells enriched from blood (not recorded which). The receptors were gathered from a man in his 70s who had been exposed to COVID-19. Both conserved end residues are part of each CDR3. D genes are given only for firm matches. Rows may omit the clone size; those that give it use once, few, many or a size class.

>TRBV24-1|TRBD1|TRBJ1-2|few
CATNPPDRDGYTF
TGTGCCACCAATCCACCGGACAGGGACGGCTACACCTTC
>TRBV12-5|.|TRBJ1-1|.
CASGLVNGPEAFF
TGTGCTAGTGGTTTGGTAAACGGTCCTGAAGCTTTCTTT
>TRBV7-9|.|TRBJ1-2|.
CASSLAQVKANYGYTF
TGTGCCAGCAGCTTAGCGCAGGTCAAAGCTAACTATGGCTACACCTTC
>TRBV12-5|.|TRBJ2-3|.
CASGRPLAAHFTDTQYF
TGTGCTAGTGGCCGCCCGTTAGCGGCCCATTTCACAGATACGCAGTATTTT
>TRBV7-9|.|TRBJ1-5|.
CASSPFAKRPNQPQHF
TGTGCCAGCAGCCCTTTTGCAAAGAGGCCTAATCAGCCCCAGCATTTT
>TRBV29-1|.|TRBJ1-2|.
CSARGGFHGYTF
TGCAGCGCGCGTGGGGGCTTCCATGGCTACACCTTC
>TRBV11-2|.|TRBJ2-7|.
CASSNRRAAYEQYF
TGTGCCAGCAGCAACCGCCGCGCCGCGTACGAGCAGTACTTC
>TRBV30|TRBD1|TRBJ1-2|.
CAWRLQGAPGYTF
TGTGCCTGGAGGCTCCAGGGGGCGCCTGGCTACACCTTC
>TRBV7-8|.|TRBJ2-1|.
CASSLDLHSYNEQFF
TGTGCCAGCAGCTTGGACTTACACTCCTACAATGAGCAGTTCTTC
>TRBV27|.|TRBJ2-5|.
CASSLLGRQETQYF
TGTGCCAGCAGTTTATTGGGCAGACAAGAGACCCAGTACTTC
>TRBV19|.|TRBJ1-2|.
CASNFAGNPRNYGYTF
TGTGCCAGTAACTTCGCCGGGAACCCCCGAAACTATGGCTACACCTTC
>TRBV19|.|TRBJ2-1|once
CASSYPGIPRNEQFF
TGTGCCAGTAGTTATCCCGGGATCCCAAGGAATGAGCAGTTCTTC
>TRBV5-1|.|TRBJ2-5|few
CASSSTKETQYF
TGCGCCAGCAGCTCAACAAAAGAGACCCAGTACTTC
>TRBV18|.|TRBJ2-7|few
CASSPGQSYEQYF
TGTGCCAGCTCCCCAGGACAGTCGTACGAGCAGTACTTC
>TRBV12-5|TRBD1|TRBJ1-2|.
CASGASRGGGYGYTF
TGTGCTAGTGGCGCCTCCCGAGGGGGCGGCTATGGCTACACCTTC
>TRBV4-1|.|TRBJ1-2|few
CASSQVTGSNYGYTF
TGCGCCAGCAGCCAAGTAACAGGGTCTAACTATGGCTACACCTTC
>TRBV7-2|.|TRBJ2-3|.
CASSLELSRDTQYF
TGTGCCAGCAGCTTAGAACTTAGCAGAGATACGCAGTATTTT
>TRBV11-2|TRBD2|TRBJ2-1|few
CASRAIAGGMGNEQFF
TGTGCCAGCAGGGCTATAGCGGGAGGTATGGGAAATGAGCAGTTCTTC
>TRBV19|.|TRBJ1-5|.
CASSTGQRAASNQPQHF
TGTGCCAGTAGTACCGGACAGCGAGCGGCTAGCAATCAGCCCCAGCATTTT
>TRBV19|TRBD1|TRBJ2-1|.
CASRKYGTGRDNEQFF
TGTGCCAGTAGGAAATATGGGACAGGTCGTGACAATGAGCAGTTCTTC
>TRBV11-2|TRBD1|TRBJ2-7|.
CASSSSTGGYEQYF
TGTGCCAGCAGCTCTTCGACAGGGGGCTACGAGCAGTACTTC
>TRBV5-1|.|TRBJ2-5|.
CASSSKYGAETQYF
TGCGCCAGCAGCTCGAAGTATGGGGCAGAGACCCAGTACTTC
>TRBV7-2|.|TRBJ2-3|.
CASSLARDGDTQYF
TGTGCCAGCAGCTTAGCCAGGGATGGAGATACGCAGTATTTT
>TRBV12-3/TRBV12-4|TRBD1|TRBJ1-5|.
CASSQGGPQHF
TGTGCCAGCAGCCAGGGGGGGCCCCAGCATTTT
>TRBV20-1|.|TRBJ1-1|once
CSAKTGPGAFF
TGCAGTGCTAAGACAGGCCCAGGGGCTTTCTTT
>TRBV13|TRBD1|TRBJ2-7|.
CASSARQGYEQYF
TGTGCCAGCAGCGCCCGACAGGGGTACGAGCAGTACTTC
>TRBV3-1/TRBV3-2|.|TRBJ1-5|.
CASSQAGSNQPQHF
TGTGCCAGCAGCCAAGCGGGGAGCAATCAGCCCCAGCATTTT